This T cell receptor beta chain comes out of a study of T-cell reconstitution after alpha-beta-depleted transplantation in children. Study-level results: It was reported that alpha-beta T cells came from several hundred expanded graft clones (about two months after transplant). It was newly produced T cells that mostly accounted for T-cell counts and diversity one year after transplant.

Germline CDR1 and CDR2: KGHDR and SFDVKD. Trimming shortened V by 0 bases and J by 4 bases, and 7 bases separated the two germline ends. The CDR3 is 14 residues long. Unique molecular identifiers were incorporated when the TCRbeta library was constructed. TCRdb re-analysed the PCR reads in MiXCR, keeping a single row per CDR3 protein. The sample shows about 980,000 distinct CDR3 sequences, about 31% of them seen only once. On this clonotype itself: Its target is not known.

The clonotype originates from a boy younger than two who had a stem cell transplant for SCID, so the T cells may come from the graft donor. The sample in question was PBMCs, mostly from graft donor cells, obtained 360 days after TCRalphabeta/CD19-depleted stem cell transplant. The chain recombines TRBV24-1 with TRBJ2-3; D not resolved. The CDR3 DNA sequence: TGTGCCACCAGTGATTTGCATCGGGCAGATACGCAGTATTTT. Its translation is CATSDLHRADTQYF.